This T cell receptor beta chain was obtained from a study of Ad26.COV2.S vaccination and SARS-CoV-2 variants. Findings of the study overall: Vaccinees showed greater spike-specific TCR breadth than placebo recipients. People who got the vaccine or the placebo had similar non-spike TCR breadth. After vaccination, substantial breadth of spike-specific CD8+ and CD4+ responses was reported. Possibly, TCR breadth and depth analyses underestimated total T cell responses.

Points on this clone: As yet, its antigen is unknown. Other DNA sequences of this sample code for an identical CDR3.

Here immunoSEQ multiplex PCR was the method, and the copy in TCRdb shows in-frame clones only, minus some. The table has about 180,000 clones, around nine tenths seen once. The material sequenced was peripheral blood, taken after recovery from COVID-19. The source of this sequence is a human donor who had recovered from COVID-19.

For the CDR3, the DNA is TGTGCCAGCAGCGTAGGAGGGGTCAATGAGCAGTTCTTC. It encodes CASSVGGVNEQFF. This sequence joins TRBV9 and TRBJ2-1, with D tentatively TRBD1 or TRBD2 (5 bases each). There are 13 residues in the CDR3. Trimming stripped 0 bases from V and 6 bases from J, with 7 bases between. Germline V lookup: CDR1 SGDLS, CDR2 YYNGEE. Complete variable domain (other parts from reference TRBV9 and TRBJ2-1): DSGVTQTPKHLITATGQRVTLRCSPRSGDLSVYWYQQSLDQGLQFLIQYYNGEERAKGNILERFSAQQFPDLHSELNLSSLELGDSALYFCASSVGGVNEQFFGPGTRLTVL.